A single sample gave rise to the 22 T cell receptor beta chains below, sequenced in a study of control samples from healthy donors and cancer patients. TCRdb keeps only in-frame clones here, not all; method: immunoSEQ multiplex PCR. Of 130,000 or so clones listed, about 90% are singletons. The sequencing input was blood. Source of these receptors: a young man in good health.

This clone was seen just once. The chain is built from TRBV11-3 and TRBJ1-1; D is unresolved. The CDR3 is 14 amino acids. Germline values: CDR1 SGHNT, CDR2 YENEEA. V shed 1 base and J shed 1 base, with 7 bases lying between them. In DNA, the CDR3 is TGTGCCAGCAGCTTAGGCCCAGCGAACACTGAAGCTTTCTTT. It encodes CASSLGPANTEAFF.

The V call is TRBV6-5, the J call TRBJ1-3; the match to TRBD1 covers 7 bases. The CDR3 is 14 amino acids. CDR1 MNHEY and CDR2 SVGAGI come from the germline V gene. The V gene end was trimmed by 6 bases and the J gene end by 4 bases; junction bases not matched to a gene: 6. CDR3 coding DNA: TGTGCCAGCAGCCCCACAGGGGTCGGAAACACCATATATTTT. It yields the protein CASSPTGVGNTIYF.

V is TRBV5-8 and J is TRBJ1-2; D might be TRBD1 (5 bases). The CDR3 loop spans 14 amino acids. The V end lost 3 bases, the J end lost 0 bases, and 9 bases lay between the germline ends. Germline-derived CDR1 and CDR2 are SGHTS and YDEGEE. The CDR3 DNA follows: TGTGCCAGCAGCTGGGACGGGACTAACTATGGCTACACCTTC. The encoded protein is CASSWDGTNYGYTF.

V gene TRBV5-5 combines with J gene TRBJ1-1; TRBD1 matches at 7 bases. J gave up 4 bases and V 0 bases, and 6 bases lay outside the gene matches. This CDR3 region has 15 residues. Germline CDR1 SGHKS, CDR2 YYEKEE (reference sequence). The DNA of the CDR3 is TGTGCCAGCAGCTTGGGTGCGACAGGGACCACTGAAGCTTTCTTT. Translated, it gives CASSLGATGTTEAFF.

V is TRBV6-6 and J is TRBJ1-2, with D possibly TRBD1 on 6 matching bases. This CDR3 is built from 15 residues. Per germline, CDR1 MNHNY and CDR2 SVGAGI (reference sequence). V was clipped by 7 bases and J by 2 bases, with 17 bases between them. CDR3 amino acids: CASTLGQGINYGYTF. The CDR3 nucleotides read TGTGCCAGCACCCTCGGCCAGGGGATCAACTATGGCTACACCTTC.

The rearrangement links TRBV7-2 to TRBJ1-2; a possible D gene is TRBD1 (6 bases). Per germline, CDR1 SGHTA and CDR2 FQGNSA. V was pared by 5 bases and J by 4 bases, with 20 bases between. The CDR3 has 16 amino acids. The CDR3 here is CASSERGGGQSYGYTF. The CDR3 DNA reads as TGTGCCAGCAGCGAGAGGGGCGGGGGGCAGAGCTATGGCTACACCTTC.

The count of this clone is one. This chain joins TRBV6-1 and TRBJ1-1; D is undetermined. CDR1 MNHNS and CDR2 SASEGT come from the germline V gene. Trimming stripped 0 bases from V and 8 bases from J, with 13 bases between. The CDR3 sequence is 14 residues long. The CDR3 sequence is CASSEAGKGPEAFF. In DNA, the CDR3 is TGTGCCAGCAGTGAAGCGGGGAAAGGGCCCGAAGCTTTCTTT.

This chain joins TRBV3-1 (or the pseudogene TRBV3-2) and TRBJ1-6; D is possibly TRBD1 (6 bases). CDR3 length: 16 residues. V dropped 1 base and J dropped 9 bases, with 16 bases sitting between them. Germline V gene sequence: CDR1 LGHDT, CDR2 YNNKEL (reference sequence). The DNA of the CDR3 is TGTGCCAGCAGCCAAGTAGTCTTACAGGGCAGTTCACCCCTCCACTTT. Translating it yields CASSQVVLQGSSPLHF.

This clone occurred a few times. V is TRBV7-9 and J is TRBJ2-7; D gene ambiguous. CDR1 and CDR2 (germline): SEHNR, FQNEAQ (reference sequence). V lost 5 bases and J lost 3, with 8 bases in between. The CDR3 runs 12 residues. The CDR3 protein is CASSPTNYEQYF. The CDR3 DNA sequence: TGTGCCAGCAGCCCGACGAACTACGAGCAGTACTTC.

The J gene is TRBJ2-1, the V gene TRBV21-1; TRBD2, as called in the table, went unchecked against the DNA. TRBV21-1 is a recognized pseudogene. The CDR3 sequence is 22 residues long. The CDR3 sequence: CASSSRGSTDYPGTRIWNEQFF. CDR3 bases: TGTGCCAGCAGCTCCCGAGGTTCTACCGACTACCCCGGGACTAGAATTTGGAATGAGCAGTTCTTC.

The J gene is TRBJ2-7, the V gene TRBV7-2; 10 positions match TRBD1. Germline CDR1 is SGHTA and CDR2 is FQGNSA. This CDR3 comprises 14 residues. Trimming cost V 1 base and J 4 bases; bases outside gene matches: 1. The CDR3 is CASSLGQGAYEQYF. In DNA, the CDR3 is TGTGCCAGCAGCTTAGGACAGGGGGCTTACGAGCAGTACTTC.

The chain links TRBV19 to TRBJ2-7, with D possibly matching TRBD2 (6 bases). The CDR3 has 15 residues. Germline V gives CDR1 LNHDA, CDR2 SQIVND (reference sequence). V lost 5 bases, J lost 3 bases, and 17 bases lay in between. The CDR3 here is CASSPSFGGGYEQYF. The CDR3 bases are TGTGCCAGTAGTCCCTCTTTCGGGGGAGGCTACGAGCAGTACTTC. The full variable domain, its missing parts supplied by reference TRBV19 and TRBJ2-7, is DGGITQSPKYLFRKEGQNVTLSCEQNLNHDAMYWYRQDPGQGLRLIYYSQIVNDFQKGDIAEGYSVSREKKESFPLTVTSAQKNPTAFYLCASSPSFGGGYEQYFGPGTRLTVT.

This chain links TRBV6-1 with TRBJ1-4; 10 bases are shared with TRBD1. This CDR3 is built from 19 residues. Germline CDR1 and CDR2: MNHNS and SASEGT. With 2 bases clipped from V and 6 bases from J, the junction kept 15 bases outside the gene matches. The CDR3 region has the DNA TGTGCCAGCAGTGAAACCCGGGACAGGGGATGGGCGAATCATGAAAAACTGTTTTTT. Translating gives CASSETRDRGWANHEKLFF.

This clone occurred a few times. The genes are TRBV7-3 and TRBJ2-3; D remains unclear. CDR3 size: 14 residues. Germline V gives CDR1 SGHTA, CDR2 FQGTGA. V was trimmed by 2 bases and J by 3 bases, leaving 9 bases between them. In DNA, the CDR3 is TGTGCCAGCAGCTTAGGTACAGCTACAGATACGCAGTATTTT. It is translated as CASSLGTATDTQYF.

This clone was picked up one time. The genes are TRBV14 and TRBJ1-3; TRBD1 is a possible D gene (6 bases). Germline V gene lookup returns CDR1 SGHDN and CDR2 FVKESK. Trimming took off 4 bases at V and 0 bases at J, with 13 bases between the two ends. The CDR3 has 16 amino acids. The CDR3 nucleotides read TGTGCCAGCAGCCGACAGGTCTCTATCTCTGGAAACACCATATATTTT. This translates into CASSRQVSISGNTIYF. The complete variable domain, with remaining parts taken from reference TRBV14 and TRBJ1-3, reads EAGVTQFPSHSVIEKGQTVTLRCDPISGHDNLYWYRRVMGKEIKFLLHFVKESKQDESGMPNNRFLAERTGGTYSTLKVQPAELEDSGVYFCASSRQVSISGNTIYFGEGSWLTVV.

The gene calls are TRBV2 and TRBJ2-1; TRBD2 aligns across 9 bases. The germline CDR1 and CDR2 sequences are SNHLY and FYNNEI. V was pared by 1 base and J by 2 bases, with 6 bases of the junction left unmatched. The CDR3 runs to 17 residues. The CDR3 sequence is CASSEDAGGRTYNEQFF. Written as DNA, the CDR3 is TGTGCCAGCAGTGAAGATGCGGGGGGGCGGACCTACAATGAGCAGTTCTTC.

CDR3 region: CASSPGTSGGSYEQYF. The CDR3 DNA is TGTGCCAGCAGCCCGGGGACTAGCGGGGGGTCCTACGAGCAGTACTTC. The chain couples TRBV5-4 to TRBJ2-7, with 15 bases that match TRBD2. CDR1 and CDR2 from the germline V gene are SGHNT and YYREEE (reference sequence). With 4 bases clipped from V and 1 base from J, the junction kept 3 bases outside the gene matches. This CDR3 contains 16 residues.

In DNA form, the CDR3 reads TGCAGCGTTGATTCTGAGGGGAGGCAAGAGACCCAGTACTTC. This sequence encodes CSVDSEGRQETQYF. This chain joins TRBV29-1 and TRBJ2-5; possible D gene TRBD2, 6 bases. In germline, CDR1 is SQVTM, CDR2 ANQGSEA. Trimming took off 3 bases at V and 2 bases at J, with 13 bases between the two ends. This CDR3 is 14 amino acids long.

This clone has more than one count but fewer than ten. J is TRBJ1-3 and V is TRBV6-1; D is unclear. V lost 7 bases to trimming and J lost 4 bases, with 20 bases between them. Looked up from germline, CDR1 is MNHNS and CDR2 is SASEGT. The CDR3 totals 16 residues. The CDR3 DNA follows: TGTGCCAGCACTGACGGTCATTACTTGGCGGGAAACACCATATATTTT. Its protein is CASTDGHYLAGNTIYF.

This sequence joins TRBV28 and TRBJ2-7, with TRBD1 as a possible D gene (6 bases). The CDR3 spans 14 residues. CDR1 and CDR2 from the germline V gene are MDHEN and SYDVKM. V lost 10 bases to trimming and J lost 0 bases, with 16 bases between them. CDR3 region: CAIHPGHASYEQYF. CDR3 in DNA: TGTGCCATCCATCCGGGACATGCCTCCTACGAGCAGTACTTC. Based on the CDR3 plus reference TRBV28 and TRBJ2-7, the full variable domain is DVKVTQSSRYLVKRTGEKVFLECVQDMDHENMFWYRQDPGLGLRLIYFSYDVKMKEKGDIPEGYSVSREKKERFSLILESASTNQTSMYLCAIHPGHASYEQYFGPGTRLTVT.

This clone was seen more than once but under ten times. This sample includes further DNA sequences coding for the same CDR3. The chain combines TRBV10-3 with TRBJ2-3, with 11 bases aligning to TRBD2. J was trimmed by 3 bases and V by 6 bases; bases with no gene match: 2. The CDR3 covers 14 residues. The V gene's germline CDR1 is ENHRY and CDR2 SYGVKD. The CDR3, as DNA: TGTGCCATCAGACTAGCGGGGGAGACAGATACGCAGTATTTT. The encoded protein is CAIRLAGETDTQYF.

The V call is TRBV3-1 (or the pseudogene TRBV3-2), the J call TRBJ2-2, with a possible D match to TRBD2 (6 bases). The V gene's germline CDR1 is LGHDT and CDR2 YNNKEL (reference sequence). This CDR3 region has 17 residues. V gave up 3 bases and J gave up 1 base, with 15 bases separating them. CDR3 DNA sequence: TGTGCCAGCAGCCACGGCCCGGGACTGGGGAACACCGGGGAGCTGTTTTTT. Its translation: CASSHGPGLGNTGELFF.